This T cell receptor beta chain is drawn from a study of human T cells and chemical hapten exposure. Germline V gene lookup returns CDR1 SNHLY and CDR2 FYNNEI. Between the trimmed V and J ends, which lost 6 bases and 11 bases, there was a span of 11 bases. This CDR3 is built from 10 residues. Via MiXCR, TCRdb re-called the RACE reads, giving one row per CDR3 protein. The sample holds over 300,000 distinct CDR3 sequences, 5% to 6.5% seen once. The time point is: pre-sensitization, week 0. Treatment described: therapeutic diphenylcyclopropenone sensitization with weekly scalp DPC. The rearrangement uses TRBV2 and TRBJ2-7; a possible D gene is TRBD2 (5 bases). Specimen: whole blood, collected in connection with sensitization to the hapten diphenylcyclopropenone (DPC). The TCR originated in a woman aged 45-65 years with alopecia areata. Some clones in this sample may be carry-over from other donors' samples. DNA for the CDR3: TGTGCCAGCAGGACTAAACTGAAGTACTTC. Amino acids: CASRTKLKYF.